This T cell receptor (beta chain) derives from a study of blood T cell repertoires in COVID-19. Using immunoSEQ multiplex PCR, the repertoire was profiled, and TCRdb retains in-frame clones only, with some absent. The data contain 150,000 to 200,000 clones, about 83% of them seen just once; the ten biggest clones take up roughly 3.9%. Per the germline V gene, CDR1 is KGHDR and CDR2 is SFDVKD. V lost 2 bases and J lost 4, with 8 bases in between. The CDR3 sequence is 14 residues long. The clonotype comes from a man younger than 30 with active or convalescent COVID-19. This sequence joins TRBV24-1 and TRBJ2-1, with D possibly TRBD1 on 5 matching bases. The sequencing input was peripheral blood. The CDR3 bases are TGTGCCACCAGTGATTCGACAGTTTACAATGAGCAGTTCTTC. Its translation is CATSDSTVYNEQFF.